The 18 T cell receptor beta chains given below trace back to one sample, sequenced in a study of lymphopenia after photon versus proton radiotherapy. Sequencing used immunoSEQ multiplex PCR; TCRdb keeps in-frame clones, though not all of them. The sample lists around 64,000 clones, less than 95% occurring once. The specimen was peripheral blood, collected from a patient treated with photon-based radiotherapy. The receptors shown here come from a woman aged 40 to 49 with cholangiocarcinoma.

The V and J genes are TRBV18 and TRBJ2-7; 9 nucleotides match TRBD1. Per the germline V gene, CDR1 is KGHSH and CDR2 is LQKENI. This CDR3 has 13 amino acids. The V and J ends lost 2 bases and 4 bases, in that order; junction bases with no gene match: 0. This CDR3 reads CASSPGTGYEQYF. DNA of the CDR3: TGTGCCAGCTCACCAGGGACAGGGTACGAGCAGTACTTC.

The V call is TRBV6-6, the J call TRBJ1-2, with TRBD1 as a possible D gene (5 bases). The CDR3 consists of 13 residues. V dropped 8 bases and J dropped 6 bases, with 16 bases sitting between them. Germline V lookup: CDR1 MNHNY, CDR2 SVGAGI (reference sequence). As DNA, the CDR3 is TGTGCCAGCTCTTCGGGACGTTTGAATGGCTACACCTTC. Translation: CASSSGRLNGYTF.

V gene TRBV28 combines with J gene TRBJ1-2, with D unresolved. V was pared by 7 bases and J by 2 bases, with 11 bases between. The CDR3 totals 13 residues. In germline, CDR1 is MDHEN, CDR2 SYDVKM. The CDR3 sequence is CASTPQRNYGYTF. In DNA form, the CDR3 reads TGTGCCAGCACCCCGCAGAGAAACTATGGCTACACCTTC.

V and J are TRBV4-1 and TRBJ2-7; no definite D call. V lost 5 bases and J 0 bases, leaving 14 bases between the germline ends. This CDR3 has 15 residues. Germline assignment: CDR1 MGHRA and CDR2 YSYEKL. The CDR3: CASSSSGLSSYEQYF. CDR3 sequence (DNA): TGCGCCAGCAGCTCCTCCGGGCTCAGCTCCTACGAGCAGTACTTC.

The rearrangement uses TRBV11-2 and TRBJ2-6; no clear D gene. CDR3 size: 16 residues. The germline gives CDR1 SGHAT, CDR2 FQNNGV. V lost 1 base and J 0 bases, leaving 7 bases between the germline ends. As DNA, the CDR3 is TGTGCCAGCAGCTTAGCTACAGCCTCTGGGGCCAACGTCCTGACTTTC. Amino acids: CASSLATASGANVLTF.

The genes are TRBV7-6 and TRBJ2-1; TRBD2 might be the D (6 bases). V lost 1 base to trimming and J lost 0 bases, with 10 bases between them. This CDR3 comprises 16 residues. Looked up from germline, CDR1 is SGHVS and CDR2 is FNYEAQ. The CDR3 here is CASSLEAGSSYNEQFF. As DNA, the CDR3 is TGTGCCAGCAGCTTAGAGGCGGGGAGCTCCTACAATGAGCAGTTCTTC.

The chain uses TRBV5-4 and TRBJ2-1; 8 bases align to TRBD2. The CDR3 extends over 15 amino acids. J lost 6 bases, V lost 0 bases, and 5 bases had no gene match. Looked up from germline, CDR1 is SGHNT and CDR2 is YYREEE (reference sequence). The DNA for the CDR3 is TGTGCCAGCAGCTTGGTTCTAGCGGGCATCAATGAGCAGTTCTTC. Its protein is CASSLVLAGINEQFF.

J is TRBJ2-3 and V is TRBV5-6; no clear D gene. The CDR3 is 16 residues long. In germline, CDR1 is SGHDT, CDR2 YYEEEE. Trimming took off 1 base at V and 0 bases at J, with 12 bases between the two ends. This CDR3 reads CASSLRFAASTDTQYF. DNA of the CDR3: TGTGCCAGCAGCTTGCGTTTCGCTGCTAGCACAGATACGCAGTATTTT.

V and J are TRBV5-1 and TRBJ2-2; perhaps D is TRBD1 or TRBD2 (6 bases each). Germline assignment: CDR1 SGHRS and CDR2 YFSETQ. The CDR3 consists of 16 residues. The ends were cut back, 1 base at V and 4 bases at J, with 14 bases in the middle. This CDR3 is CASSLYSGAGTGELFF. DNA for the CDR3: TGCGCCAGCAGCTTGTATTCGGGGGCGGGCACCGGGGAGCTGTTTTTT.

This clone appeared once. The V gene is TRBV9, the J gene TRBJ1-3; D perhaps matches TRBD1 (5 bases). In germline, CDR1 is SGDLS, CDR2 YYNGEE. The CDR3 runs 19 residues. Trimming cost V 4 bases and J 3 bases, with 26 bases left between them. CDR3 protein: CASSPRGEWETRVGNTIYF. The CDR3, as DNA: TGTGCCAGCAGCCCTCGAGGGGAATGGGAGACTAGGGTTGGAAACACCATATATTTT.

This chain joins TRBV29-1 and TRBJ1-2; 7 nucleotides line up with TRBD1. Germline CDR1 and CDR2: SQVTM and ANQGSEA. This CDR3 is 14 amino acids long. J was trimmed by 8 bases and V by 8 bases; bases with no gene match: 17. The DNA for the CDR3 is TGCAGCACTCAGGAGGGACAGAATTGGGAGGGCTACACCTTC. Its translation: CSTQEGQNWEGYTF.

The V call is TRBV5-1, the J call TRBJ2-3; D not certain. CDR3 length: 14 amino acids. V dropped 3 bases and J dropped 0 bases, with 8 bases sitting between them. The V gene's germline CDR1 is SGHRS and CDR2 YFSETQ. Here the CDR3 reads CASSYWSSTDTQYF. For the CDR3, the DNA is TGCGCCAGCAGCTATTGGTCTAGCACAGATACGCAGTATTTT.

The chain uses TRBV28 and TRBJ2-7; D unresolved. This CDR3 region has 15 residues. V was pared by 2 bases and J by 0 bases, with 11 bases between. Germline V gives CDR1 MDHEN, CDR2 SYDVKM. The CDR3 region has the DNA TGTGCCAGCAGTTTAGGTACTTTTAACTCCTACGAGCAGTACTTC. Its translation is CASSLGTFNSYEQYF.

This chain connects TRBV15 to TRBJ1-5; maybe TRBD1 (6 bases). V lost 0 bases and J lost 4, with 10 bases in between. The CDR3 runs to 15 residues. Germline loops: CDR1 LNHNV, CDR2 YYDKDF (reference sequence). In nucleotides, the CDR3 is TGTGCCACCAGCAGAGATAAGGGGGGAAATCAGCCCCAGCATTTT. The encoded protein is CATSRDKGGNQPQHF.

This clone was seen a single time. V usage is TRBV19 and J usage is TRBJ1-1, with D possibly TRBD1 on 6 matching bases. The CDR3 consists of 13 residues. Germline-derived CDR1 and CDR2 are LNHDA and SQIVND (reference sequence). Trimming pared 10 bases from V and 1 base from J, leaving 13 bases between. The CDR3 DNA is TGTGCCACCAGAAGGGGGAGGAACACTGAAGCTTTCTTT. Translating it yields CATRRGRNTEAFF.

This clone showed up just a few times. This rearrangement joins TRBV4-2 to TRBJ1-5; no reliable D call. CDR3 length equals 14 residues. The ends were cut back, 4 bases at V and 1 base at J, with 8 bases in the middle. The germline V gene has CDR1 LGHNA and CDR2 YNFKEQ. The CDR3 loop reads CASSREGSNQPQHF. CDR3 nucleotides: TGTGCCAGCAGCCGAGAGGGAAGCAATCAGCCCCAGCATTTT.

This clone appeared a few times. This chain uses TRBV18 with TRBJ1-2; TRBD1 aligns across 9 bases. The junction had 7 bases not matched to a gene; V was cut back by 3 bases and J by 8 bases. Germline CDR1 is KGHSH and CDR2 is LQKENI. The CDR3 runs to 14 residues. CDR3 DNA sequence: TGTGCCAGCTCACCCCAGGGACAGGGCGACGGCTACACCTTC. Amino acids: CASSPQGQGDGYTF. Filled out from reference TRBV18 and TRBJ1-2, the complete variable domain reads NAGVMQNPRHLVRRRGQEARLRCSPMKGHSHVYWYRQLPEEGLKFMVYLQKENIIDESGMPKERFSAEFPKEGPSILRIQQVVRGDSAAYFCASSPQGQGDGYTFGSGTRLTVV.

The gene calls are TRBV5-1 and TRBJ2-5; TRBD2 might be the D (6 bases). This CDR3 region has 12 residues. Deletions cut 4 bases from V and 3 bases from J, with 7 bases between. Germline-derived CDR1 and CDR2 are SGHRS and YFSETQ. CDR3 sequence: CASSPGEETQYF. The CDR3, as DNA: TGCGCCAGCAGCCCGGGAGAAGAGACCCAGTACTTC.